Here is one TCR beta chain with its context. This sample was included in a study of blood T cell repertoires in COVID-19. Study-wide background: Samples representing acute and convalescent COVID-19 were sourced from the United States, Italy and Spain.

CDR1 and CDR2 from the germline V gene are SNHLY and FYNNEI. V gave up 5 bases and J gave up 8 bases; unmatched junction bases: 8. CDR3 size: 15 residues. The protocol was immunoSEQ multiplex PCR, while the TCRdb copy is restricted to in-frame clones and leaves out a portion. There are hundreds of thousands of clones in the sample; 86% occur only once, and roughly 1.4% lies in the top ten. This sequence originates from a woman younger than 45 with active or convalescent COVID-19. J is TRBJ2-1 and V is TRBV2; 11 bases are shared with TRBD2. The sequencing sample was made of peripheral blood. CDR3 sequence reads: CASSLASGRTDEQFF. The CDR3, as DNA: TGTGCCAGCAGTTTGGCTAGCGGGAGGACGGATGAGCAGTTCTTC.